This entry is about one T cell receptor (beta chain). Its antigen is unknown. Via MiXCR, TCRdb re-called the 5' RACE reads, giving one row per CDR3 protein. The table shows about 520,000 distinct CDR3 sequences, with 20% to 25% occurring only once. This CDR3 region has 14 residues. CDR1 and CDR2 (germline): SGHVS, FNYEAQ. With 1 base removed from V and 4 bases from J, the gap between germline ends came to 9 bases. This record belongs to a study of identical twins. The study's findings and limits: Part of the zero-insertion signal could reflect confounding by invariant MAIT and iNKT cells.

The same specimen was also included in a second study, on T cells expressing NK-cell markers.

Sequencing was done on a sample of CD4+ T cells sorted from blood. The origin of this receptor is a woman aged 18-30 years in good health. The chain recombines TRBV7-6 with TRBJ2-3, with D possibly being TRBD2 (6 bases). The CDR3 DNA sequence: TGTGCCAGCAGCTTAGGGCCGGGGGCAGATACGCAGTATTTT. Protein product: CASSLGPGADTQYF.